Listed here are 17 T cell receptor beta chains from one sample, sequenced in a study of cytomegalovirus exposure and HLA in healthy donors. The PCR contained 60 Vbeta and 13 Jbeta primers. Sequencing was performed with immunoSEQ multiplex PCR; in TCRdb, only in-frame clones are kept and a portion is missing. The data hold about 150,000 clones, with 80% to 90% observed a single time. Source material: PBMCs. These receptors were taken from a woman aged 35 to 49 in good health and CMV-seropositive.

This clone was observed a few times. The CDR3 DNA follows: TGTGCCAGCAGTCGGGACTCCTCCTACGAGCAGTACTTC. It is translated as CASSRDSSYEQYF. J is TRBJ2-7 and V is TRBV28; perhaps TRBD2 as D (6 bases). Per germline, CDR1 MDHEN and CDR2 SYDVKM. V lost 5 bases, J lost 0 bases, and 8 bases lay in between. The CDR3 contains 13 residues.

The V call is TRBV29-1, the J call TRBJ2-3; TRBD2 aligns across 15 bases. Germline values: CDR1 SQVTM, CDR2 ANQGSEA. This CDR3 contains 16 residues. J lost 6 bases, V lost 7 bases, and 11 bases had no gene match. In DNA, the CDR3 is TGCAGCGGAATCCCTACCGGGACTAGCGGGAGGGATACGCAGTATTTT. This encodes CSGIPTGTSGRDTQYF.

V usage is TRBV4-3 and J usage is TRBJ2-7, with 11 bases lining up with TRBD2. J lost 3 bases, V lost 3 bases, and 4 bases had no gene match. CDR1 LGHNA and CDR2 YSLEER come from the germline V gene. CDR3 size: 15 residues. The CDR3 DNA follows: TGCGCCAGCAGCCATAGGCTAGCGGGGGGCTACGAGCAGTACTTC. Protein sequence: CASSHRLAGGYEQYF.

V is TRBV19 and J is TRBJ1-1; D is unresolved. V lost 9 bases, J lost 1 base, and 12 bases lay in between. This CDR3 is built from 13 residues. Germline V gene data show CDR1 as LNHDA and CDR2 as SQIVND (reference sequence). The CDR3 sequence is CASAAGRNTEAFF. CDR3 DNA: TGTGCCAGCGCGGCGGGGAGGAACACTGAAGCTTTCTTT.

In this sample, this clone turned up once. The chain has TRBV25-1 and TRBJ1-4; D gene unclear. CDR1 is MGHDK and CDR2 is SYGVNS in the germline V gene. This CDR3 has 12 amino acids. V dropped 5 bases and J dropped 10 bases, with 11 bases sitting between them. The CDR3 DNA sequence: TGTGCCAGCAGTTTCGATTCGGGAAAACTGTTTTTT. It yields the protein CASSFDSGKLFF.

The chain joins TRBV29-1 to TRBJ2-1, with a weak D call TRBD1 (5 bases). V was shortened by 7 bases and J by 4 bases, with 14 bases between the two germline ends. Germline assignment: CDR1 SQVTM and CDR2 ANQGSEA. The CDR3 covers 13 residues. CDR3 sequence reads: CSALTETYNEQFF. In nucleotides, the CDR3 is TGCAGCGCCCTGACAGAGACTTACAATGAGCAGTTCTTC.

The V and J genes are TRBV19 and TRBJ2-1; D call uncertain. Germline CDR1 and CDR2: LNHDA and SQIVND (reference sequence). V was shortened by 1 base and J by 10 bases, with 17 bases between the two germline ends. This CDR3 has 15 amino acids. CDR3 in DNA: TGTGCCAGTAGTATAGCCCCTGAGCCCGACGGGGAGCAGTTCTTC. This gives the protein CASSIAPEPDGEQFF.

This clone has a handful of counts. This sequence joins TRBV7-3 and TRBJ2-1; 8 bases line up with TRBD2. Looked up from germline, CDR1 is SGHTA and CDR2 is FQGTGA. Trimming at V came to 5 bases and at J to 9 bases, leaving 9 bases not matched to a gene. This CDR3 comprises 14 residues. For the CDR3, the DNA is TGTGCCAGCAGCCGAAAGCGGGGGTTAAGTGAGCAGTTCTTC. Translating it yields CASSRKRGLSEQFF.

V is TRBV15 and J is TRBJ1-3, with TRBD1 identical over 7 bases. Germline CDR1 LNHNV, CDR2 YYDKDF (reference sequence). Unmatched junction bases numbered 11, after V lost 9 bases and J lost 0 bases. The CDR3 consists of 16 residues. This chain's CDR3 is CATQGQTLSSGNTIYF. The CDR3 nucleotides read TGTGCCACTCAGGGACAGACCCTCTCCTCTGGAAACACCATATATTTT. Full variable domain (missing parts from reference TRBV15 and TRBJ1-3): DAMVIQNPRYQVTQFGKPVTLSCSQTLNHNVMYWYQQKSSQAPKLLFHYYDKDFNNEADTPDNFQSRRPNTSFCFLDIRSPGLGDTAMYLCATQGQTLSSGNTIYFGEGSWLTVV.

The chain carries TRBV7-9 and TRBJ1-1; tentatively, D is TRBD1 (6 bases). V was clipped by 7 bases and J by 5 bases, with 14 bases between them. The length of the CDR3 is 13 residues. Germline-derived CDR1 and CDR2 are SEHNR and FQNEAQ (reference sequence). CDR3 loop: CASKDRKRTEAFF. CDR3 DNA: TGTGCCAGCAAAGACAGGAAAAGGACTGAAGCTTTCTTT.

This clone appeared a few times. The chain has TRBV6-1 and TRBJ1-5; perhaps TRBD1 as D (5 bases). Germline V CDR1 and CDR2: MNHNS, SASEGT. CDR3 size: 13 residues. Trimming took off 5 bases at V and 5 bases at J, with 10 bases between the two ends. The DNA of the CDR3 is TGTGCCAGCAGTCACGACAGAGATCAGCCCCAGCATTTT. This sequence encodes CASSHDRDQPQHF.

The genes are TRBV7-2 and TRBJ1-6, with 8 bases matching TRBD1. The CDR3 extends over 17 amino acids. The ends lost 2 bases at V and 7 bases at J; junction bases unmatched: 10. Germline lookup yields CDR1 SGHTA and CDR2 FQGNSA. Here the CDR3 reads CASSLTDRVVVNSPLHF. The DNA of the CDR3 is TGTGCCAGCAGCTTAACGGACAGGGTGGTCGTGAATTCACCCCTCCACTTT.

This clone was detected only once. The genes are TRBV14 and TRBJ2-1; a weak D match, TRBD2 (6 bases). The CDR3 is 15 amino acids. The germline V and J ends were trimmed by 0 bases and 9 bases, with 15 bases remaining between them. CDR1 is SGHDN and CDR2 is FVKESK in the germline V gene. The CDR3 spells CASSQEGDSLVEQFF. The CDR3 nucleotides are TGTGCCAGCAGCCAAGAGGGGGACTCCTTAGTTGAGCAGTTCTTC.

V gene TRBV11-2 combines with J gene TRBJ2-2; TRBD2 matches 12 bases. Trimming took 4 bases from V and 5 from J; bases not matched to a gene: 5. CDR1 is SGHAT, CDR2 FQNNGV, per germline. The CDR3 extends over 16 amino acids. The CDR3, as DNA: TGTGCCAGCAGCTACGGACTAGCGGGGTTGACCGGGGAGCTGTTTTTT. Protein: CASSYGLAGLTGELFF.

The chain combines TRBV5-4 with TRBJ2-7; 10 bases line up with TRBD2. Trimming cost V 4 bases and J 0 bases; bases outside gene matches: 4. The germline gives CDR1 SGHNT, CDR2 YYREEE (reference sequence). This CDR3 spans 15 amino acids. The CDR3 region has the DNA TGTGCCAGCAGCAAAGCGGGAGGGAGCTCCTACGAGCAGTACTTC. This codes for CASSKAGGSSYEQYF.

V gene TRBV29-1 combines with J gene TRBJ2-5; 7 bases match TRBD2. Matching the DNA end better, TRBJ2-7 makes the J call doubtful. Germline V lookup: CDR1 SQVTM, CDR2 ANQGSEA. The CDR3 covers 14 residues. For the CDR3, the DNA is TGCAGCGTTGGATCAACTAGCGTATCCTACGAGCAGTACTTC. Translated: CSVGSTSVSYEQYF.

The J gene is TRBJ2-3, the V gene TRBV7-2, with TRBD1 matching over 8 bases. With V trimmed by 5 bases and J by 2 bases, 3 bases remained unmatched. This CDR3 comprises 14 residues. Germline V gene data show CDR1 as SGHTA and CDR2 as FQGNSA. CDR3 sequence reads: CASSRDRFTDTQYF. The CDR3 coding sequence is TGTGCCAGCAGCCGGGACAGGTTCACAGATACGCAGTATTTT. The full variable domain, its missing parts supplied by reference TRBV7-2 and TRBJ2-3, is GAGVSQSPSNKVTEKGKDVELRCDPISGHTALYWYRQSLGQGLEFLIYFQGNSAPDKSGLPSDRFSAERTGGSVSTLTIQRTQQEDSAVYLCASSRDRFTDTQYFGPGTRLTVL.